This T cell receptor (beta chain) was identified in a study of cytomegalovirus exposure and HLA in healthy donors. At the time of sampling, donors were nominally healthy, though unrecorded immune exposures were likely. Whole-study results and caveats: An analysis was carried out later, and it reportedly showed fewer N-insertions in an Asian-associated ancestry cluster than the approximately 610-donor mean. Across all donors, roughly uniform sequencing depth was an assumption of the presence/absence analyses. Investigators reported under 200 TCR beta chains as tied to cytomegalovirus.

In regard to this clone: What it recognizes is unknown.

This CDR3 spans 16 amino acids. J gave up 1 base and V 2 bases, and 6 bases lay outside the gene matches. CDR1 and CDR2 (germline): MGHRA, YSYEKL. 13 Jbeta primers and 60 Vbeta primers were used for the PCR. Measured with immunoSEQ multiplex PCR; TCRdb has only the in-frame clones, and not every one. The sample totals under 40,000 clones. The TCR sequence derives from a woman between 40 and 50 years old in good health and CMV-seropositive. Specimen: PBMCs. J is TRBJ1-2 and V is TRBV4-1; TRBD1 matches at 8 bases. The CDR3 DNA reads TGCGCCAGCAGCCAACTGGACAGGGCGTTTAACTATGGCTACACCTTC. Protein sequence: CASSQLDRAFNYGYTF.